This T cell receptor (beta chain) emerged from a study of blood T cells in healthy people across ages. Findings and limits, study-wide: Long-lived donors carried more naive CD4+ cells and greater diversity than aged donors. Because sorting was not performed, PBMCs prevented conclusive naive versus antigen-experienced comparison.

Looked up from germline, CDR1 is MDHEN and CDR2 is SYDVKM. The CDR3 sequence is 13 residues long. V trimming: 7 bases; J trimming: 6 bases; junction bases outside the gene matches: 6. Then a second PCR, running roughly 7 to 12 cycles, was carried out with a sample-barcoded 5' primer and a J-beta primer mix. TCRdb reprocessed the 5' RACE reads with MiXCR, giving one entry per CDR3 protein. The table has roughly 800,000 distinct CDR3 sequences, nearly 60% seen once. A word on this clonotype: Its antigen is currently unknown.

Material: blood. The receptor was derived from a man younger than 40 in good health. This sequence joins TRBV28 and TRBJ1-5, with 7 positions matching TRBD1. In nucleotides, the CDR3 is TGTGCCAGCATGCAGGGGGGCTCTCAGCCCCAGCATTTT. It yields the protein CASMQGGSQPQHF.